This entry concerns a single TCR beta chain. Its antigen is currently not known. Base qualities are missing; no much larger clone stands one base away. Other nucleotide sequences in the sample specify the same CDR3. This sample is drawn from a study of cytomegalovirus exposure and HLA in healthy donors (dated by TCRdb to between 2016 and 2019). A note on the overall study: An earlier analysis of 587 of the donors reported approximately 280 Gb of sequence data and about 120 million unique TCR beta sequences obtained from around 190 million T cells. An early release that covered several hundred HLA-typed donors contained 250 to 350 gigabases of sequencing data and 65 million to 100 million unique TCR sequences. Of the roughly 430 genotyped donors, roughly 85% fell in the genetic ancestry cluster associated with self-reported Caucasian donors. The study aimed to test whether signatures of past pathogen exposure could be identified by cataloging public T cell receptors. The T cell repertoires of roughly 660 subjects were profiled by immunosequencing and related to cytomegalovirus serostatus. A separate validation cohort of roughly 120 different subjects was used in addition to the roughly 700-subject first cohort. To predict cytomegalovirus infection status, the study brought together high-throughput TCR immunosequencing, statistical association of individual TCRs with disease status, and machine learning. A later analysis re-examined previously published TCR beta repertoires from over 500 donors and added high-resolution HLA genotyping to investigate patterns of TCR occurrence. The later analysis used no new phenotypic data to find candidate immune exposures, relying instead on TCR beta sequences and their occurrence across donors. In an earlier analysis of 587 of the donors, high-throughput TCR beta sequencing was used to judge whether each TCR beta V gene segment behaved as functional or pseudogenic. Alongside the repertoire data, information on donor age, sex, ethnicity and CMV serostatus was compiled. A later genetic analysis used genome-wide SNP genotypes for about 65% of the 666 donors, treating that subset as a discovery cohort. Every discovery cohort repertoire had been produced on one sequencing platform. HLA typing covered class I and class II loci at four-digit resolution. The number of typed donors differed by locus: 629-630 for A, B, C, DRB1 and DQB1; 522 for DQA1; around 580 for DPA1; and 450 to 480 for DPB1. Five DR-DQ haplotypes were treated as single units for association and clustering because of strong linkage in the cohort. Across 398 genotyped donors of the cohort, an average of roughly 250,000 unique TCR beta nucleotide sequences per donor were sequenced, and about a sixth of those sequences were non-productive. Points the paper makes about the study in general: According to the authors, the approach could potentially be generalized to other disease states and immunological phenotypes. According to a later analysis, TCR association rates differed among HLA loci, with DRB1 alleles showing the most associated TCRs and HLA-C alleles showing the fewest. A further reported finding was that TCR beta sequences accurately predicted the HLA-A and HLA-B alleles for most subjects in the first cohort. The sequencing pipeline was judged likely to have produced a cluster of highly shared sequence variants as a technical artifact. Sequencing depth was assumed to be roughly uniform across donors in the presence/absence analyses, though that assumption may not hold. The study listed 150 to 200 TCR beta chains as associated with cytomegalovirus. According to a later genetic analysis, donors in an Asian-associated ancestry cluster had fewer N-insertions in productive TCRs than the approximately 710-donor mean. V-gene and J-gene trimming of TCR beta chains was associated with a missense DCLRE1C variant in a later genetic analysis, and the association was replicated in an independent cohort. The 87-base-pair reads could not distinguish some IMGT-functional V segments, including TRBV6-2 and TRBV6-3, so those segments were excluded. The only immune exposure information available for the cohort was CMV serostatus. Over 15 rarely observed V segments, including chromosome 9 orphons, were excluded from the earlier analysis of approximately 500 of the donors because counts were too low. In vitro tests confirmed that a few of the cytomegalovirus-associated TCR beta chains recognize cytomegalovirus antigens. Assigning TCR associations to individual alleles was difficult when HLA alleles, especially DR and DQ, strongly co-occurred. In an earlier analysis of 587 of the donors, most TCR beta V segments appeared in productive rearrangements about 90% or about 30% of the time, broadly matching IMGT annotations. The classifier was reported to diagnose cytomegalovirus status with high specificity and sensitivity in both the original and validation cohorts. In this cohort, only TCR beta chains were sequenced, and detectable features were limited by the absence of alpha or paired-chain data. At a false discovery rate of 0.05, a later analysis linked 16,951 TCR beta sequences to specific HLA alleles. Linkage disequilibrium might explain the correlated functional status among segregating V segments, but an unknown experimental factor could not be excluded. Across donors, most TCR sequences were observed very rarely, whereas some public TCRs were present in many individuals. A later analysis found that most CMV-associated TCR beta chains appeared HLA-restricted, with HLA associations seemingly driven largely by CMV exposure. Because HLA typing was unavailable for some donors at each locus, only the typed subset was used in association tests. In a later analysis, several top co-occurrence clusters were reported to appear linked to parvovirus B19, influenza, CMV and Epstein-Barr virus. In a later analysis, HLA-associated TCR beta chains showed more clonal expansion and lower generation probabilities than non-associated chains that were equally common.

The cohort comprised hundreds of healthy bone marrow donors. At the time of sampling, all cohort members were nominally healthy, though unrecorded immune exposures were likely present. The donor tested CMV seropositive, placing the donor among the roughly 270 seropositive members of the cohort. Each donor provided a peripheral blood sample, and peripheral blood mononuclear cells were used for TCR beta sequencing. Genomic DNA extraction from the blood cell samples was performed with the Qiagen DNeasy Blood Extraction Kit. CDR1 SGHRS and CDR2 YFSETQ were looked up in the germline V gene. The CDR3 runs 14 residues from the cysteine to the phenylalanine. Only CDR3 DNA remains: 42 bases, in frame from the first base. Between the V and J ends, shortened by 5 bases and 0 bases respectively, the junction contains 6 bases. Libraries were built with the immunoSEQ multiplex PCR assay. For the multiplex PCR, a mixture combining 60 forward primers for TCR Vbeta segments and 13 reverse primers for TCR Jbeta segments was used. The CDR3 region of rearranged TCR beta genes was amplified from genomic DNA with a multiplex PCR assay. The amplified TCR beta libraries were sequenced on the Illumina HiSeq System as 87-base-pair reads. As for the authors' bioinformatics: A later analysis tallied approximately 87 million unique TCR beta chains across the 700 or so repertoires, and 10 million to 11 million of those chains were shared by two or more donors. Raw reads were error-corrected and collapsed into unique sequences with a nearest-neighbor algorithm that merged closely related sequences to remove PCR and sequencing errors. CDR3 sequences were aligned to IMGT reference sequences to assign V, D and J gene segments. For a sequence to be retained, a match of at least six nucleotides was required to both a V gene segment and a J gene segment. Rearrangements were classified as productive when the CDR3 lacked stop codons and remained in frame with V and J, and all other rearrangements were classified as non-productive. Following IMGT convention, CDR3 was defined as the stretch from the second conserved V-encoded cysteine up to the conserved J-encoded phenylalanine. The earlier analysis of approximately 590 of the donors excluded any sequence lacking an unambiguous match to a single V gene segment. In an earlier analysis of 500 to 750 of the donors, V segments were called functional above 56.7% productive rearrangements and were called segregating when the between-donor standard deviation exceeded 5%. To diagnose cytomegalovirus status from the catalog of TCR beta chain sequences, a statistical classification framework was built. V and J gene assignment, in a later analysis, came from comparing TCR nucleotide sequences with IMGT/GENE-DB human TR gene sequences. In a later analysis, CDR3 sequences and most-parsimonious VDJ recombination scenarios were assigned using the TCRdist pipeline. In a later analysis, each TCR beta chain was defined by its CDR3 amino acid sequence together with its V-gene family, and reads without a unique V-gene family were excluded. To address suspected cross-contamination and a sequencing artifact, a later analysis removed approximately 600 highly shared, low-generation-probability nucleotide sequences. In a later analysis, a clonal expansion index was calculated for each public chain from normalized within-repertoire ranks of inferred template counts. Generation probabilities in a later analysis came from a VDJ recombination model fitted to out-of-frame rearrangements, and those results were checked against IGoR. In a later analysis, TCR-TCR, TCR-HLA and TCR-CMV co-occurrence was scored with hypergeometric tests, and a repertoire-size bias correction was applied to TCR pairs. False discovery rates were estimated in a later analysis by permuting HLA or CMV assignments 20 times. A later analysis grouped co-occurring TCRs with DBSCAN, adding TCRdist sequence similarity when clustering within HLA-allele-positive subsets. For co-occurrence clustering, repertoires with fewer than 30,000 or more than 120,000 public chains were excluded, along with 5 or 6 repertoires with anomalous nucleotide sharing. This is the immuneACCESS table as TCRdb keeps it, with only in-frame sequences that have V and J called. A part of the clones is gone; compared with another copy, unresolved V genes explain less than half, and the rest is unexplained. V and J calls and clone size come straight from that table; D and trimming were deduced from the DNA. In all, the sample holds some 150,000 clones, and roughly 80% of those were seen once. The ten largest clones represent just over 8% of the sample.

This receptor chain uses TRBV5-1 and TRBJ2-6, with a weak D call of TRBD1 (5 bases match). The sample consisted of PBMCs. The source is a woman between 45 and 60 years old in good health and CMV-seropositive. At the DNA level, the sequence is TGCGCCAGCAGAGACAGCTCTGGGGCCAACGTCCTGACTTTC. Its translation reads: CASRDSSGANVLTF.